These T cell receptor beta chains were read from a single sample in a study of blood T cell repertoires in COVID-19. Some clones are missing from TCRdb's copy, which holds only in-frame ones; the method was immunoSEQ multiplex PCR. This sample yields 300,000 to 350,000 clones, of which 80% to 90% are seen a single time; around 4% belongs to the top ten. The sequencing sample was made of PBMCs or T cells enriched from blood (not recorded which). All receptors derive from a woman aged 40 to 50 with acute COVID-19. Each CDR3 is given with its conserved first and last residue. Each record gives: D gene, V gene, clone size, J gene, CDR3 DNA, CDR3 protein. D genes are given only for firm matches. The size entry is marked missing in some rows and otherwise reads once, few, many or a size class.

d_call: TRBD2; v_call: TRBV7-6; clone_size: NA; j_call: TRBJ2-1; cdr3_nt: TGTGCCAGCAGCTCCGGGACTAGCGGGAGATTCAATGAGCAGTTCTTC; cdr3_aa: CASSSGTSGRFNEQFF
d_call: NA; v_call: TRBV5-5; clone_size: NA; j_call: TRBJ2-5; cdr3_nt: TGTGCCAGCAGCTTCAGACTCCCGGGGGTTCCATCGGAGACCCAGTACTTC; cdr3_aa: CASSFRLPGVPSETQYF
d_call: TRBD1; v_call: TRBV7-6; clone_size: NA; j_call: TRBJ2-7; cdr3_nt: TGTGCCAGCAGCTTAGCGGGGAAGGGGGCGCGCGAGCAGTACTTC; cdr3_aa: CASSLAGKGAREQYF
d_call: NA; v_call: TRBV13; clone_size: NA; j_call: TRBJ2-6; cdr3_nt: TGTGCCAGCAGCCCCTCCGGCTCTGGGGCCAACGTCCTGACTTTC; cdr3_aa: CASSPSGSGANVLTF
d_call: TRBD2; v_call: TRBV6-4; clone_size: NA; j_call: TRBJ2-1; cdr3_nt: TGTGCCAGCAGTGAAGGGCTAGCGGTTCTCAATGAGCAGTTCTTC; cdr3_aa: CASSEGLAVLNEQFF
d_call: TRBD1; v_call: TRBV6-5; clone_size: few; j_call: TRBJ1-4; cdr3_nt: TGTGCCAGCCGCAAGGACAGGGGCAATGAAAAACTGTTTTTT; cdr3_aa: CASRKDRGNEKLFF
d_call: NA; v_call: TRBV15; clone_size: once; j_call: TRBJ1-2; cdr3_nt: TGTGCCACCAGCAGAGAAACGCGGGGAACGGCCTACGGCTACACCTTC; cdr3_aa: CATSRETRGTAYGYTF
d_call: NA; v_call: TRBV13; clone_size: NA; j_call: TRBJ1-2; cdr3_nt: TGTGCCAGCAGCTCCTCTGGACTACCCTCGATATACGGCTACACCTTC; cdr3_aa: CASSSSGLPSIYGYTF
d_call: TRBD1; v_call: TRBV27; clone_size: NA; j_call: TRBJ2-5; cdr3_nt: TGTGCCAGCAGTTTAAGGACAGGGCGAGAGACCCAGTACTTC; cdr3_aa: CASSLRTGRETQYF
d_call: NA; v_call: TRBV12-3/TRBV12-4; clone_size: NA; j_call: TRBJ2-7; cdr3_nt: TGTGCCAGCAGGAGGGACTCCTACGAGCAGTACTTC; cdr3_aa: CASRRDSYEQYF
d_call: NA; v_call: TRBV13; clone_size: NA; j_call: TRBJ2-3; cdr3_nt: TGTGCCAGCAGCCAGACCCCGGTGCGGACAGATACGCAGTATTTT; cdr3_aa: CASSQTPVRTDTQYF
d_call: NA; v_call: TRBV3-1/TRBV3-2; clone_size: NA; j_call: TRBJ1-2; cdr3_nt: TGTGCCAGCAGCCAATCTCCTCGGGGGGGCAAACTCTATGGCTACACCTTC; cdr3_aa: CASSQSPRGGKLYGYTF
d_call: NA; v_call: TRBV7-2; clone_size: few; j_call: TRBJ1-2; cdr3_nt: TGTGCCAGCAGCTGGACAGAAAACTATGGCTACACCTTC; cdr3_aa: CASSWTENYGYTF
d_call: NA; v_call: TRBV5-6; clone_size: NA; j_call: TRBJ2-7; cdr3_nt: TGTGCCAGCAGCCAGGCGGGGCCCTACGAGCAGTACTTC; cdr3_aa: CASSQAGPYEQYF
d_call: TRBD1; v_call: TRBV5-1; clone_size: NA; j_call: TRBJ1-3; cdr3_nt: TGCGCCAGCAGCTTGGCCGGACAGGCGCACTCTGGAAACACCATATATTTT; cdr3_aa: CASSLAGQAHSGNTIYF
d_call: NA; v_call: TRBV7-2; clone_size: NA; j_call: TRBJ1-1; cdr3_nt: TGTGCCAGCAGCTCCTCCTTAATCCCTTTCTTT; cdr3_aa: CASSSSLIPFF
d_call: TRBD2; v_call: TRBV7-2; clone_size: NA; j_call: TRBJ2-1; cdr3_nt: TGTGCCAGCAGCTCCCAGACTAGCGGGGCTGAGCAGTTCTTC; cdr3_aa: CASSSQTSGAEQFF
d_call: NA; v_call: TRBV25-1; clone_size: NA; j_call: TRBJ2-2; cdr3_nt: TGTGCCAGCAGTGAATCCAGCACCGGGGAGCTGTTTTTT; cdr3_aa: CASSESSTGELFF
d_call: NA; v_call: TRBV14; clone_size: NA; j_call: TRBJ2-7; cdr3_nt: TGTGCCAGCAGCTCCCAGGGGTCACTCTACGAGCAGTACTTC; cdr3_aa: CASSSQGSLYEQYF
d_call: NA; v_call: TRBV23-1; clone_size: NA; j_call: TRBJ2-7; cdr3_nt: TGCGCCAGCAGTCAATCTCCCGACAGAACCTACGAGCAGTACTTC; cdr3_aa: CASSQSPDRTYEQYF
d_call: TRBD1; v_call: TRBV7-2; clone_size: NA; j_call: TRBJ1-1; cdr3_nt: TGTGCCAGCAGCTGGAACGACAGGGGCACTGAAGCTTTCTTT; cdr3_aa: CASSWNDRGTEAFF
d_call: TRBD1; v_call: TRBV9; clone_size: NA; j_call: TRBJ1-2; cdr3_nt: TGTGCCAGCAGCGTAGGACAGGGCACCTATGGCTACACCTTC; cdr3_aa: CASSVGQGTYGYTF
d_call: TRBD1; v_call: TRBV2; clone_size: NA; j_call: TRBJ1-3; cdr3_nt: TGTGCCAGCGCCACAGGGGTTGGAAACACCATATATTTT; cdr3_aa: CASATGVGNTIYF
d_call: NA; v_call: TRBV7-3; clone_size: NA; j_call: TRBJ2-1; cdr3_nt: TGTGCCAGCAGCTTACTACCGGGGGAGCAGTTCTTC; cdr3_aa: CASSLLPGEQFF
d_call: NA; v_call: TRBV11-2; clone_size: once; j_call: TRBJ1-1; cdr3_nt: TGTGCCAGCAGCTTAGGTTCACAGAACACTGAAGCTTTCTTT; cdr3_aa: CASSLGSQNTEAFF
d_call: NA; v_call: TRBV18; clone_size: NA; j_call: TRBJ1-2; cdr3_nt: TGTGCCAGCTCTCCCGGTGCTGTCTATGGCTACACCTTC; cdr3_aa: CASSPGAVYGYTF
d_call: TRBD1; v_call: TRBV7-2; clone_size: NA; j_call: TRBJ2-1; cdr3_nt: TGTGCCAGCAGCTTAGAAGGGACAGGGGGCCGTGAGCAGTTCTTC; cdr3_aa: CASSLEGTGGREQFF
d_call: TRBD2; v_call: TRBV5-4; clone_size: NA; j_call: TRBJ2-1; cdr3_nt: TGTGCCAGCAGCTTGGTGGGTAGCGGGAGGTCCTACAATGAGCAGTTCTTC; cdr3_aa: CASSLVGSGRSYNEQFF
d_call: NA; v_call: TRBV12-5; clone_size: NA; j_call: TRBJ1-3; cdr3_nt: TGTGCTAGTGGTCACGACATTGGGGAGACGCAAAACACCATATATTTT; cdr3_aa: CASGHDIGETQNTIYF
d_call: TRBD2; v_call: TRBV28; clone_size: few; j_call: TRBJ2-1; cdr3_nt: TGTGCCAGCACCCTAGGAAGGAGTTGGAGCGGGGGAACCTACAATGAGCAGTTCTTC; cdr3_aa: CASTLGRSWSGGTYNEQFF
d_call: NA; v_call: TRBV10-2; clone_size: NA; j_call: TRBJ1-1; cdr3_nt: TGCGCCAGCAGTGAGCCGACCCGGACGGGAAACACTGAAGCTTTCTTT; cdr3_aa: CASSEPTRTGNTEAFF
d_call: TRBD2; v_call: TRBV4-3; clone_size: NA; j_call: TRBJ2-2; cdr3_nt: TGCGCCAGCAGCCAGATATGGGCGGGAGTTGTCACCGGGGAGCTGTTTTTT; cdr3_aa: CASSQIWAGVVTGELFF
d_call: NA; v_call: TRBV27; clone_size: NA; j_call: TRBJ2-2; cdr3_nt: TGTGCCAGCAGTTTCCTCAGACTGACCGGGGAGCTGTTTTTT; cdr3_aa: CASSFLRLTGELFF
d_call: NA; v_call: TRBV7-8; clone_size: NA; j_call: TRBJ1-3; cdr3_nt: TGTGCCAGCAGCTCCGAGGGCGTGCGTTACTCTGGAAACACCATATATTTT; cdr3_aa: CASSSEGVRYSGNTIYF
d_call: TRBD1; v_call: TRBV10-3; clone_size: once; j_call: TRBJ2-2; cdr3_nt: TGTGCCCACACCGGGACAGGAGACACCGGGGAGCTGTTTTTT; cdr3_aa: CAHTGTGDTGELFF
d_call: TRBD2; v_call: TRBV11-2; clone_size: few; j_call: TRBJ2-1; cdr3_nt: TGTGCCAGCAGCTCTATACTAGCGCCGAGCTCCTACAATGAGCAGTTCTTC; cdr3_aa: CASSSILAPSSYNEQFF
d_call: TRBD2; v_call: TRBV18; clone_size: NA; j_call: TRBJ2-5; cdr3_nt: TGTGCCAGCTCACCGACTAGCGCTCCAGAGACCCAGTACTTC; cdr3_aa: CASSPTSAPETQYF
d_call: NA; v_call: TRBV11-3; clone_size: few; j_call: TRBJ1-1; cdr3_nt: TGTGCCAGCAGTCGGGGGGTATACGGAAACACTGAAGCTTTCTTT; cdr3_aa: CASSRGVYGNTEAFF
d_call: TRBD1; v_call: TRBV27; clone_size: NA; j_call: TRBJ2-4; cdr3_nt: TGTGCCAGCAGTTTCTCCGGGACAGGGACAGGGAACATTCAGTACTTC; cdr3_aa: CASSFSGTGTGNIQYF
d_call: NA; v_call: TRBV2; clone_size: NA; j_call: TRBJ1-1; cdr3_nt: TGTGCCAGCAGTCAAAGACAGATCACTGAAGCTTTCTTT; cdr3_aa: CASSQRQITEAFF
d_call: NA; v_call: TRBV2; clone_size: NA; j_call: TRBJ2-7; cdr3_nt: TGTGCCAGCAAGAGGGACTCGACCTCCTACGAGCAGTACTTC; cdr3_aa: CASKRDSTSYEQYF
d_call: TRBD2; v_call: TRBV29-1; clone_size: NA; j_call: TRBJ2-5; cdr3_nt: TGCAGCCCCCGACTAGCGGAAAAAGAGACCCAGTACTTC; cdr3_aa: CSPRLAEKETQYF
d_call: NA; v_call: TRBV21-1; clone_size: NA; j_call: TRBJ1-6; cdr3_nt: TGTGCCAGCAGCAAAGGGGCGGGACAGGGAGGTTCACCCCTCCACTTT; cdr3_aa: CASSKGAGQGGSPLHF
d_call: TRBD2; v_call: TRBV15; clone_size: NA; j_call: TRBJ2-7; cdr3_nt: TGTGCCACCAGCAGAGATCACACGGGGGGAAGCTACGAGCAGTACTTC; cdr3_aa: CATSRDHTGGSYEQYF
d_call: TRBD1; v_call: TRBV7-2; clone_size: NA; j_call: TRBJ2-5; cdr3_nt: TGTGCCAGCAGCTTTGACGGGACAGGGCCAGAGACCCAGTACTTC; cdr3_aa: CASSFDGTGPETQYF
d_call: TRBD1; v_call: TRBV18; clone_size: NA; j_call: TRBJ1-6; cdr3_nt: TGTGCCAGCTCAGGACAGGGGTCTCCTTCACCCCTCCACTTT; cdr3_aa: CASSGQGSPSPLHF
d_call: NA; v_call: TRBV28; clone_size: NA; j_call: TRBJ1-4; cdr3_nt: TGTGCCAGCAGTACCATTGACAAACTTAATGAAAAACTGTTTTTT; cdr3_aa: CASSTIDKLNEKLFF
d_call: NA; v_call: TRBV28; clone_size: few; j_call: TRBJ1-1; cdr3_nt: TGTGCCAGCAGCCCCGCCGGGACACTGAACACTGAAGCTTTCTTT; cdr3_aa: CASSPAGTLNTEAFF
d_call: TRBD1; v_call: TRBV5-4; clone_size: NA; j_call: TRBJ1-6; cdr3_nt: TGTGCCAGCAGGGCGTCCGGGACAGGGCCTAATCGGGGAAATTCACCCCTCCACTTT; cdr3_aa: CASRASGTGPNRGNSPLHF
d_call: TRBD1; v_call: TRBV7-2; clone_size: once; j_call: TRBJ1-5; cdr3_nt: TGTGCCAGCAGCTTAGACAGGGGTCAGCCCCAGCATTTT; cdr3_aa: CASSLDRGQPQHF
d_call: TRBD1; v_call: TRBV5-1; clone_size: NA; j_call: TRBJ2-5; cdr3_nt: TGCGCCAGCAGCTCACAGGGGCAAGAGACCCAGTACTTC; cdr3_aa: CASSSQGQETQYF
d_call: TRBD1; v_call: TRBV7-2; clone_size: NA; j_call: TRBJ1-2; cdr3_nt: TGTGCCAGCAGGACCGGGACAGGGTCCACCAACACCTTC; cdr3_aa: CASRTGTGSTNTF
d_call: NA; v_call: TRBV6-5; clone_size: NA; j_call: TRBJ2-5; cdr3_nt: TGTGCCAGCAGCACCGCCCGACAGGCCGACCCGTGGGACTTC; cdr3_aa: CASSTARQADPWDF